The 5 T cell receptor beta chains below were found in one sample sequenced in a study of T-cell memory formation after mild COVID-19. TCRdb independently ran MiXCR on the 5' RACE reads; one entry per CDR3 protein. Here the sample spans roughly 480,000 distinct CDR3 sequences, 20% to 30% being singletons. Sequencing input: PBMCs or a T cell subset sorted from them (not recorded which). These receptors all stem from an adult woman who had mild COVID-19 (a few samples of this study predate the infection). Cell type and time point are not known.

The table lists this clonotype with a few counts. In DNA form, the CDR3 reads TGTGCCAGCAGTCCGACGTCCCAAGAGACCCAGTACTTC. Protein: CASSPTSQETQYF. The chain links TRBV12-3 or TRBV12-4 to TRBJ2-5, with D unresolved. V was pared by 5 bases and J by 1 base, with 8 bases between. The CDR3 sequence is 13 residues long.

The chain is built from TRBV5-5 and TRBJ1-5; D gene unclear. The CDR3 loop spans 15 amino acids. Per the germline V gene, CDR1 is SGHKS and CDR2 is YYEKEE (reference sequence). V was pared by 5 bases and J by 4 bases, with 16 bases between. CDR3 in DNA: TGTGCCAGCAGATCTGGACGGGAAGTGAATCAGCCCCAGCATTTT. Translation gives CASRSGREVNQPQHF.

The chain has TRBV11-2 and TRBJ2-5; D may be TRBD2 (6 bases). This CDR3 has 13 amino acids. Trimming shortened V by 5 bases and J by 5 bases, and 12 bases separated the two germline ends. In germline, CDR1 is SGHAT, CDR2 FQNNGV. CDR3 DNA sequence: TGTGCCAGCAGCCCGGGGGTTTGGGAGACCCAGTACTTC. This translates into CASSPGVWETQYF. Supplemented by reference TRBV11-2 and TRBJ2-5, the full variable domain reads EAGVAQSPRYKIIEKRQSVAFWCNPISGHATLYWYQQILGQGPKLLIQFQNNGVVDDSQLPKDRFSAERLKGVDSTLKIQPAKLEDSAVYLCASSPGVWETQYFGPGTRLLVL.

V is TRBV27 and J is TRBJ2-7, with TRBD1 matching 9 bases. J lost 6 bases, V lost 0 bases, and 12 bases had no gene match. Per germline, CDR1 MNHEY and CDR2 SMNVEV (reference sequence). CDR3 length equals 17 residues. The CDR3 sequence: CASSLSPWTGANGEQYF. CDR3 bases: TGTGCCAGCAGTTTATCCCCGTGGACAGGGGCAAATGGCGAGCAGTACTTC.

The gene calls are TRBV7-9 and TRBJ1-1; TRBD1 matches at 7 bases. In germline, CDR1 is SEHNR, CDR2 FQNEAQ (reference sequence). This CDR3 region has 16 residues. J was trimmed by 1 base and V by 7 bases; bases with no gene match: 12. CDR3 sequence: CASIQYGAGGNTEAFF. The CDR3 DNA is TGTGCCAGCATCCAGTACGGGGCAGGGGGGAACACTGAAGCTTTCTTT.